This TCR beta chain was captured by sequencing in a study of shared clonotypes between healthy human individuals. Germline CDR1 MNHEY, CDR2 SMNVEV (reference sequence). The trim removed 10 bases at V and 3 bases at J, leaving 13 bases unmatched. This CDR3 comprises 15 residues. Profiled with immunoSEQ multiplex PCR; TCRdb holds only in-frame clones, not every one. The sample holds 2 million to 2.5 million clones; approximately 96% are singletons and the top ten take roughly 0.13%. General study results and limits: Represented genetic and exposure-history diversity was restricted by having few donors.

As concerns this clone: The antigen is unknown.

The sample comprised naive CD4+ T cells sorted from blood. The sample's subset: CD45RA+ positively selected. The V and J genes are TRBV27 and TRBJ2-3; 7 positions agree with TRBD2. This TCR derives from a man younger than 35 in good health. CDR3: CATHRSGGGTDTQYF. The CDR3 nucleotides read TGTGCCACCCACCGCTCTGGCGGGGGAACAGATACGCAGTATTTT.